A selection of T cell receptor beta chains follows, all from one sample in a study of T cells after yellow fever vaccination. TCRdb passed the 5' RACE reads through MiXCR, listing each CDR3 protein once. The sample has around 310,000 distinct CDR3 sequences; more than 3% are singletons. The sequenced sample was PBMCs, obtained on the day of the yellow fever booster vaccination. These receptors all stem from a man younger than 35 who received the YFV17D yellow fever vaccine. Both conserved end residues are trimmed from each CDR3.

J gene: TRBJ2-3; V gene: TRBV29-1; CDR3 protein: SVGRQGTDTQY
J gene: TRBJ2-7; V gene: TRBV20-1; CDR3 protein: SARVTGTGGYEQY
J gene: TRBJ2-2; V gene: TRBV4-3; CDR3 protein: ASSQGGAGNTGELF
J gene: TRBJ2-7; V gene: TRBV5-5; CDR3 protein: ASSWTGSGAYEQY
J gene: TRBJ2-5; V gene: TRBV5-1; CDR3 protein: ASSFYGTGYQETQY
J gene: TRBJ1-1; V gene: TRBV7-3; CDR3 protein: ASSPRQGRAEAF
J gene: TRBJ1-1; V gene: TRBV2; CDR3 protein: ASSEGSTF
J gene: TRBJ2-1; V gene: TRBV7-7; CDR3 protein: ASSAVLAGGPNEQF
J gene: TRBJ1-1; V gene: TRBV5-1; CDR3 protein: ASSLGHVDLNTEAF
J gene: TRBJ2-3; V gene: TRBV9; CDR3 protein: ASSPRWGPGTDTQY
J gene: TRBJ2-2; V gene: TRBV27; CDR3 protein: ASSPLAGDTGELF
J gene: TRBJ1-2; V gene: TRBV28; CDR3 protein: ASRPGTDYGYT
J gene: TRBJ1-1; V gene: TRBV18; CDR3 protein: ASDNGNEAF
J gene: TRBJ2-3; V gene: TRBV11-2; CDR3 protein: ASSLGFPAADTQY
J gene: TRBJ2-1; V gene: TRBV6-5; CDR3 protein: ASSYRTGANEQF
J gene: TRBJ2-1; V gene: TRBV12-3/TRBV12-4; CDR3 protein: ASSLDDGDEQF
J gene: TRBJ2-1; V gene: TRBV5-1; CDR3 protein: ASTQTGDYNEQF
J gene: TRBJ2-3; V gene: TRBV5-1; CDR3 protein: ASWSGTGGVDTQY
J gene: TRBJ1-3; V gene: TRBV4-2; CDR3 protein: ASSHQQGNGNTIY
J gene: TRBJ1-1; V gene: TRBV7-8; CDR3 protein: ASSARGEYTEAF
J gene: TRBJ2-5; V gene: TRBV4-1; CDR3 protein: ASSQDIFETQY
J gene: TRBJ2-7; V gene: TRBV5-5; CDR3 protein: ASSRGQGTYEQY
J gene: TRBJ2-7; V gene: TRBV4-1; CDR3 protein: ASSQDREPYEQY
J gene: TRBJ2-7; V gene: TRBV3-1; CDR3 protein: ASSPSGLSSYEQY
J gene: TRBJ2-5; V gene: TRBV9; CDR3 protein: ASSVGGVETQY
J gene: TRBJ2-5; V gene: TRBV7-9; CDR3 protein: ASSFGHSQETQY
J gene: TRBJ2-2; V gene: TRBV20-1; CDR3 protein: SASPPNTGELF
J gene: TRBJ1-4; V gene: TRBV20-1; CDR3 protein: SARSGSSTNEKLF
J gene: TRBJ1-5; V gene: TRBV12-3/TRBV12-4; CDR3 protein: ASRLQGPGTPQH
J gene: TRBJ1-2; V gene: TRBV6-5; CDR3 protein: ASSYSKAWGRSYGYT
J gene: TRBJ1-1; V gene: TRBV11-1; CDR3 protein: ASSGPRDDTEAF
J gene: TRBJ2-7; V gene: TRBV2; CDR3 protein: ASSEGRAVEQY
J gene: TRBJ2-5; V gene: TRBV7-7; CDR3 protein: ASSSTSGGEGTQY
J gene: TRBJ1-1; V gene: TRBV6-5; CDR3 protein: ASSLNLDRPRLVAF
J gene: TRBJ2-7; V gene: TRBV28; CDR3 protein: ASSLGTGTREQY
J gene: TRBJ2-3; V gene: TRBV5-5; CDR3 protein: ASREGGTDTQY
J gene: TRBJ1-4; V gene: TRBV7-9; CDR3 protein: ASSPGQGILEKLF
J gene: TRBJ1-1; V gene: TRBV5-6; CDR3 protein: ASSLDGITEAF
J gene: TRBJ1-2; V gene: TRBV18; CDR3 protein: ASSRQEPDIKTLYGYT
J gene: TRBJ1-2; V gene: TRBV4-1; CDR3 protein: ASSQLLWGRDGYT
J gene: TRBJ2-6; V gene: TRBV7-2; CDR3 protein: ASSLQTLNGANVLT
J gene: TRBJ2-1; V gene: TRBV5-5; CDR3 protein: ARQEPGFSYNEQF
J gene: TRBJ2-3; V gene: TRBV5-1; CDR3 protein: ASSFPGARDTQY
J gene: TRBJ2-2; V gene: TRBV6-5; CDR3 protein: ASRGGGGRPNTGELF
J gene: TRBJ2-2; V gene: TRBV6-6; CDR3 protein: ASTATGYTGELF
J gene: TRBJ1-6; V gene: TRBV7-2; CDR3 protein: ASSLARRDSPLH
J gene: TRBJ1-5; V gene: TRBV28; CDR3 protein: ATKTGELPLRGQPQH
J gene: TRBJ2-3; V gene: TRBV7-9; CDR3 protein: ASSPRGPDTQY
J gene: TRBJ1-4; V gene: TRBV6-1; CDR3 protein: ASSKRATNEKLF
J gene: TRBJ2-2; V gene: TRBV28; CDR3 protein: ASSLGLEPSGELF
J gene: TRBJ2-5; V gene: TRBV20-1; CDR3 protein: SAKSSGGTLGETQY
J gene: TRBJ2-1; V gene: TRBV7-6; CDR3 protein: ASSWEGGDRF